This TCR beta chain was observed in a study of cytomegalovirus exposure and HLA in healthy donors. In the study overall: An earlier analysis found under 130 million unique TCR beta sequences from about 179 million T cells. Study observations and caveats: Under in vitro conditions, a few CMV-associated chains were confirmed as specific for CMV antigens. An analysis that came later showed most CMV-associated TCR beta chains appearing HLA-restricted.

Note on this clone: Antigen: not known.

Unrecorded immune exposures were likely, despite nominal health at sampling. The PCR employed 60 Vbeta primers together with 13 Jbeta primers. Here immunoSEQ multiplex PCR was the method, and the copy in TCRdb shows in-frame clones only, minus some. The sample gives 150,000 to 200,000 clones, over 65% of which show up once; about 1.4% is in the top ten. The sequenced sample consisted of PBMCs. The origin of this receptor is a woman between 25 and 40 years old in good health and CMV-seropositive.

Written as DNA, the CDR3 is TGTGCCAGCAGCTTAGCGGGAGACCAGTTCTTC. It translates to CASSLAGDQFF. The chain uses TRBV7-8 and TRBJ2-1; D is possibly TRBD2 (5 bases). Trimming took off 0 bases at V and 13 bases at J, with 7 bases between the two ends. Germline CDR1 reads SGHVS; CDR2 reads FQNEAQ. The CDR3 sequence is 11 residues long. Variable domain in full (rest from reference TRBV7-8 and TRBJ2-1): GAGVSQSPRYKVAKRGQDVALRCDPISGHVSLFWYQQALGQGPEFLTYFQNEAQLDKSGLPSDRFFAERPEGSVSTLKIQRTQQEDSAVYLCASSLAGDQFFGPGTRLTVL.